The rows below give T cell receptor beta chains drawn from one sample of a study of blood T cell repertoires in COVID-19. This table comes from immunoSEQ multiplex PCR, and its TCRdb copy is limited to in-frame clones, with some not included. Of 30,000 to 40,000 clones listed, more than 75% were seen once; the top ten hold roughly 40%. Sequenced: peripheral blood. Receptor source: a man older than 75 with active or convalescent COVID-19. The CDR3 runs from the conserved cysteine through the conserved F or W. The D gene is left open where the match is weak. Only some rows state a clone size, as once, few, many or a class for expanded clones.

.,TRBV15,.,TRBJ1-1,TGTGCCACCAGCAGAGATAGCGGGTTCACTGAAGCTTTCTTT,CATSRDSGFTEAFF
.,TRBV6-1,many,TRBJ1-1,TGTGCCAGCAGTGAGTTCACAGTGAACACTGAAGCTTTCTTT,CASSEFTVNTEAFF
.,TRBV19,.,TRBJ2-2,TGTGCCAGTAGTATTGGGTGGGGAGCGCCCACCGGGGAGCTGTTTTTT,CASSIGWGAPTGELFF
TRBD1,TRBV19,.,TRBJ2-2,TGTGCCAGTAGTTCCGGGACAGGGGCGAACACCGGGGAGCTGTTTTTT,CASSSGTGANTGELFF
TRBD1,TRBV5-1,.,TRBJ2-5,TGCGCCAGCAGCTCGGGACAGCAAGAGACCCAGTACTTC,CASSSGQQETQYF
TRBD1,TRBV5-4,.,TRBJ1-1,TGTGCCAGCAGCCATCGGGACAGTAACACTGAAGCTTTCTTT,CASSHRDSNTEAFF
TRBD2,TRBV6-2/TRBV6-3,.,TRBJ2-3,TGTGCCAGCAGCTCGAGCGGGGTAGATACGCAGTATTTT,CASSSSGVDTQYF
.,TRBV28,.,TRBJ2-3,TGTGCCAGCAGTGCCGCCGAGGGGGCGGGAATCACAGATACGCAGTATTTT,CASSAAEGAGITDTQYF
TRBD2,TRBV11-1,.,TRBJ2-7,TGTGCCAGCAGCTTAGGACTAGCGGGGGACTACGAGCAGTACTTC,CASSLGLAGDYEQYF
TRBD2,TRBV27,.,TRBJ2-1,TGTGCCAGCAGTTCTAGCGGGTCCTACAATGAGCAGTTCTTC,CASSSSGSYNEQFF
TRBD2,TRBV4-2,.,TRBJ2-1,TGTGCCAGCAGCCAGGGGGACTACCTCAATGAGCAGTTCTTC,CASSQGDYLNEQFF
TRBD1,TRBV28,.,TRBJ1-5,TGTGCCGGTCAACGGACAGGGAGAGATCAGCCCCAGCATTTT,CAGQRTGRDQPQHF
TRBD2,TRBV20-1,.,TRBJ2-3,TGCAGTGCTAGTGGGACTAGCGGGTGGGGCACAGATACGCAGTATTTT,CSASGTSGWGTDTQYF
.,TRBV30,.,TRBJ1-6,TGTGCCTGGAGTGTAAGATCTGCGAATTCACCCCTCCACTTT,CAWSVRSANSPLHF
TRBD1,TRBV4-3,.,TRBJ1-4,TGCGCCAGCAGCCAAGGGTTCAGGGGGCGGGTGTCAGAAAAACTGTTTTTT,CASSQGFRGRVSEKLFF
.,TRBV30,.,TRBJ1-4,TGTGCCTGGAGTGTAACGGAAGAGGGACTGTTTTTT,CAWSVTEEGLFF
TRBD2,TRBV29-1,.,TRBJ2-7,TGCAGCGCCTGGACTAGCGGTGCCTACGAGCAGTACTTC,CSAWTSGAYEQYF
.,TRBV20-1,.,TRBJ2-7,TGCAGTGCTAGTAGCCTATCGAGCGAGCAGTACTTC,CSASSLSSEQYF
TRBD1,TRBV24-1,.,TRBJ2-2,TGTGCCACCAGTGCCTGGACAGGTGACGCCGGGGAGCTGTTTTTT,CATSAWTGDAGELFF
.,TRBV29-1,.,TRBJ2-3,TGCAGCGTTGAAGATTCGAGGGCGGATACGCAGTATTTT,CSVEDSRADTQYF
TRBD2,TRBV9,.,TRBJ2-3,TGTGCCAGCAGCGTAGCCCCAACTAGCGGGAGGGTCGGGGATACGCAGTATTTT,CASSVAPTSGRVGDTQYF
.,TRBV29-1,.,TRBJ2-3,TGCAGCGTGGAAAACCCCGGTCTGGATACGCAGTATTTT,CSVENPGLDTQYF
.,TRBV27,.,TRBJ2-1,TGTGCCAGCAGTTTAGTTCCATCGACAGCCTACAATGAGCAGTTCTTC,CASSLVPSTAYNEQFF
.,TRBV28,.,TRBJ1-1,TGTGCCAGCAACTTACGGGATCCCGAAAACACTGAAGCTTTCTTT,CASNLRDPENTEAFF
.,TRBV5-1,.,TRBJ1-3,TGCGCCAGCAGCTTGGCCGGGGGAATTGGAAACACCATATATTTT,CASSLAGGIGNTIYF
TRBD2,TRBV29-1,.,TRBJ2-5,TGCAGCGTTGGGGGGGTAGCGGGAGGGAACCAAGAGACCCAGTACTTC,CSVGGVAGGNQETQYF
TRBD2,TRBV4-3,.,TRBJ2-3,TGCGCCAGCAGCCGAGTGGGTCTAGCGGGGGGCACAGATACGCAGTATTTT,CASSRVGLAGGTDTQYF
.,TRBV2,.,TRBJ2-1,TGTGCCAGCAGTGCTCCCGGGACAGGGGGTTATGCTAGCGGGAGGGCCTCATACAATGAGCAGTTCTTC,CASSAPGTGGYASGRASYNEQFF
.,TRBV11-1,few,TRBJ2-7,TGTGCCAGCAGCCCGCCCCGACTCGCCTACGAGCAGTACTTC,CASSPPRLAYEQYF
TRBD2,TRBV24-1,.,TRBJ2-5,TGTGCCACCAGTGAATCCGGACTAGCGGGAGACTCTCTGCTTAAAGAGACCCAGTACTTC,CATSESGLAGDSLLKETQYF
TRBD1,TRBV11-3,.,TRBJ1-2,TGTGCCAGCAGCCCGACAGGGGGCCTTGGTGGCTACACCTTC,CASSPTGGLGGYTF